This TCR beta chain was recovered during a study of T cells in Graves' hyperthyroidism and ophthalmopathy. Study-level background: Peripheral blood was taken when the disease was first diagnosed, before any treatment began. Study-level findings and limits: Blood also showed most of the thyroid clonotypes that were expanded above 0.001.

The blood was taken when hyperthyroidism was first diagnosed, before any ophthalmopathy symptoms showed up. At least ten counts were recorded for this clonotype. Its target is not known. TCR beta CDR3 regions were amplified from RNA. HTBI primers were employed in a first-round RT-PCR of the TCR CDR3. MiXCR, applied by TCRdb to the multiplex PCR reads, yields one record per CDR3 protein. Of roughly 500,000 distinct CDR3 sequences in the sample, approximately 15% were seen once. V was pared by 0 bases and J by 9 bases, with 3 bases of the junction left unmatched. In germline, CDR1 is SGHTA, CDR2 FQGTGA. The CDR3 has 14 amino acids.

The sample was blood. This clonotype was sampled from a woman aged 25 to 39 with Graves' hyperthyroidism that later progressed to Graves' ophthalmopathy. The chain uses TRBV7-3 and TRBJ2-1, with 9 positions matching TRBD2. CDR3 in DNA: TGTGCCAGCAGCTTAACTAGCGGGAGCGCTGAGCAGTTCTTC. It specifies CASSLTSGSAEQFF.